The 8 T cell receptor beta chains below come from one sample, sequenced in a study of vaccination and CD4 T cells after COVID-19. Cultured CD4+ T-cell DNA underwent Oncomine TCR Beta short-read sequencing. TCRdb independently ran MiXCR on the PCR reads; one entry per CDR3 protein. The table lists about 13,000 distinct CDR3 sequences, 45% to 65% of them singletons. Their cognate antigens are unknown. The treatment here: approximately nine-day PBMC culture with coronavirus spike peptide pools or control peptides (ViraFEST assay). Source material: CD4+ T cells from blood, cultured in vitro. Receptor source: a human donor who had recovered from COVID-19.

The chain combines TRBV2 with TRBJ2-7; the D gene could be TRBD1 or TRBD2 (5 bases each). The germline CDR1 and CDR2 sequences are SNHLY and FYNNEI. Trimming cost V 6 bases and J 7 bases, with 13 bases left between them. CDR3 length: 12 residues. CDR3 amino acids: CASRDGAREQYF. In DNA form, the CDR3 reads TGTGCCAGCAGGGACGGGGCTAGGGAGCAGTACTTC.

CDR3 nucleotides: TGTGCCAGTAGGTACTACATGAACACTGAAGCTTTCTTT. Translated, it gives CASRYYMNTEAFF. This chain connects TRBV19 to TRBJ1-1; D is undetermined. This CDR3 spans 13 amino acids. Germline V CDR1 and CDR2: LNHDA, SQIVND (reference sequence). V was cut by 6 bases and J by 0 bases, with 8 bases left in between.

The chain uses TRBV18 and TRBJ1-1; a possible D gene is TRBD1 (6 bases). Germline V gives CDR1 KGHSH, CDR2 LQKENI. The germline V and J ends were trimmed by 6 bases and 7 bases, with 15 bases remaining between them. The CDR3 is 13 residues long. DNA of the CDR3: TGTGCCAGCTCGCTCGACAGGAGGGGTGAAGCTTTCTTT. It specifies CASSLDRRGEAFF.

This clonotype was seen a few times. The V call is TRBV6-1, the J call TRBJ1-6; the match to TRBD1 covers 8 bases. The CDR3 is 15 amino acids. Germline V CDR1 and CDR2: MNHNS, SASEGT. J lost 0 bases, V lost 7 bases, and 2 bases had no gene match. CDR3 loop: CASKDRGSYNSPLHF. CDR3 nucleotide sequence: TGTGCCAGCAAAGACAGGGGCTCCTATAATTCACCCCTCCACTTT.

V is TRBV28 and J is TRBJ1-3; D remains unclear. The CDR3 is 16 residues long. V was pared by 3 bases and J by 0 bases, with 12 bases between. CDR1 and CDR2 (germline): MDHEN, SYDVKM. CDR3: CASSLPSQFSGNTIYF. The CDR3 region has the DNA TGTGCCAGCAGTTTGCCCAGCCAGTTCTCTGGAAACACCATATATTTT.

The V gene is TRBV7-2, the J gene TRBJ2-1; 7 bases are shared with TRBD2. This CDR3 is built from 15 residues. The V and J ends lost 2 bases and 4 bases, in that order; junction bases with no gene match: 5. CDR1 and CDR2 from the germline V gene are SGHTA and FQGNSA. CDR3 DNA sequence: TGTGCCAGCAGCTTACTCTGGCGGGGGTACAATGAGCAGTTCTTC. Translated: CASSLLWRGYNEQFF.

This clonotype has a handful of counts. The chain is built from TRBV27 and TRBJ2-7; D unclear. The CDR3 covers 13 residues. V gave up 6 bases and J gave up 3 bases, with 12 bases separating them. CDR1 and CDR2 from the germline V gene are MNHEY and SMNVEV (reference sequence). The CDR3 sequence: CASRPNQDYEQYF. The DNA for the CDR3 is TGTGCCAGCAGACCAAACCAAGACTACGAGCAGTACTTC.

J is TRBJ1-5 and V is TRBV12-3 or TRBV12-4; D is unresolved. The CDR3 runs to 12 residues. The V gene lost 3 bases and the J gene lost 9 bases, with 9 bases spanning the gap. This chain's CDR3 is CASSFGGWPQHF. The CDR3 DNA follows: TGTGCCAGCAGTTTTGGAGGATGGCCCCAGCATTTT.